This T cell receptor beta chain was recorded in a study of T cells after yellow fever vaccination. TCRdb fed the 5' RACE reads into MiXCR, producing one record per CDR3 protein. This sample has approximately 610,000 distinct CDR3 sequences, with roughly a sixth found just once. In germline, CDR1 is LNHDA, CDR2 SQIVND (reference sequence). The V and J ends lost 8 bases and 1 base, in that order; junction bases with no gene match: 11. The CDR3 has 16 residues. This clonotype has a handful of counts. V and J are TRBV19 and TRBJ1-5; 7 bases match TRBD1. This sequence was found in a man in his late teens or twenties who received the YFV17D yellow fever vaccine. The sample in question was PBMCs, obtained roughly 5 days after the first yellow fever vaccination. This CDR3 is CASGHSRGPSNQPQHF. CDR3 nucleotide sequence: TGTGCCAGTGGCCACTCTAGGGGGCCAAGCAATCAGCCCCAGCATTTT.